Listed below are T cell receptor beta chains from one sample, sequenced in a study of T-cell reconstitution after alpha-beta-depleted transplantation in children. TCRdb recomputed calls from the PCR reads with MiXCR, one row per CDR3 protein. The table lists about 610,000 distinct CDR3 sequences, about 10% of them singletons. This specimen was PBMCs from the stem cell graft donor, taken from the stem cell graft. The receptors derive from a human donor who donated a stem cell graft to a child with acute myeloid leukemia. The CDR3 runs from the conserved cysteine through the conserved F or W. D genes are given only for firm matches. Where a row states a size, it is once, few, many or the class of an expanded clone; other rows omit it.

v_call: TRBV24-1
clone_size: few
d_call: .
j_call: TRBJ2-3
cdr3_aa: CATSRVRDGRDTQYF
cdr3_nt: TGTGCCACCAGTAGGGTACGGGACGGCAGGGATACGCAGTATTTT

v_call: TRBV25-1
clone_size: .
d_call: TRBD2
j_call: TRBJ2-3
cdr3_aa: CASKSGRTGWSTDTQYF
cdr3_nt: TGTGCCAGCAAGAGCGGGAGAACGGGTTGGAGCACAGATACGCAGTATTTT

v_call: TRBV5-1
clone_size: .
d_call: TRBD1
j_call: TRBJ2-1
cdr3_aa: CASSSGTGATYNEQFF
cdr3_nt: TGCGCCAGCAGCTCCGGGACAGGGGCGACCTACAATGAGCAGTTCTTC

v_call: TRBV14
clone_size: .
d_call: .
j_call: TRBJ2-7
cdr3_aa: CASSQVRGGEQYF
cdr3_nt: TGTGCCAGCAGCCAAGTGCGGGGAGGCGAGCAGTACTTC

v_call: TRBV12-3/TRBV12-4
clone_size: few
d_call: .
j_call: TRBJ1-6
cdr3_aa: CASRNGGFSNSPLHF
cdr3_nt: TGTGCCAGCAGGAATGGGGGCTTCTCGAATTCACCCCTCCACTTT

v_call: TRBV15
clone_size: few
d_call: .
j_call: TRBJ2-7
cdr3_aa: CATSRDLLNEQYF
cdr3_nt: TGTGCCACCAGCAGAGATCTCCTAAACGAGCAGTACTTC

v_call: TRBV7-2
clone_size: few
d_call: TRBD2
j_call: TRBJ2-7
cdr3_aa: CASSLAPGRSYEQYF
cdr3_nt: TGTGCCAGCAGCTTAGCTCCCGGGAGGTCCTACGAGCAGTACTTC

v_call: TRBV3-1
clone_size: many
d_call: .
j_call: TRBJ2-1
cdr3_aa: CASSQDLRTAHEQFF
cdr3_nt: TGTGCCAGCAGCCAAGATCTAAGGACAGCCCATGAGCAGTTCTTC

v_call: TRBV4-1
clone_size: many
d_call: .
j_call: TRBJ1-5
cdr3_aa: CASSQGVSNQPQHF
cdr3_nt: TGCGCCAGCAGCCAAGGGGTTAGCAATCAGCCCCAGCATTTT

v_call: TRBV11-2
clone_size: many
d_call: .
j_call: TRBJ2-1
cdr3_aa: CASTHRISKSYNEQFF
cdr3_nt: TGTGCCAGCACACATCGTATCTCCAAATCCTACAATGAGCAGTTCTTC

v_call: TRBV4-1
clone_size: few
d_call: TRBD2
j_call: TRBJ2-5
cdr3_aa: CASSQDRGTTMGRQETQYF
cdr3_nt: TGCGCCAGCAGCCAAGATCGAGGGACTACCATGGGCCGACAAGAGACCCAGTACTTC

v_call: TRBV5-8
clone_size: few
d_call: .
j_call: TRBJ2-7
cdr3_aa: CASSLRPAEAGEQYF
cdr3_nt: TGTGCCAGCAGCTTGCGGCCAGCGGAGGCGGGCGAGCAGTACTTC

v_call: TRBV23-1
clone_size: .
d_call: .
j_call: TRBJ2-7
cdr3_aa: CASSHPTYEQYF
cdr3_nt: TGCGCCAGCAGCCACCCCACCTACGAGCAGTACTTC

v_call: TRBV5-4
clone_size: .
d_call: .
j_call: TRBJ2-2
cdr3_aa: CASRSSVTNTGELFF
cdr3_nt: TGTGCCAGCAGATCTAGCGTAACGAACACCGGGGAGCTGTTTTTT

v_call: TRBV6-1
clone_size: .
d_call: TRBD2
j_call: TRBJ2-7
cdr3_aa: CASRGLAGGFDEQYF
cdr3_nt: TGTGCCAGCAGGGGACTAGCGGGAGGGTTCGACGAGCAGTACTTC

v_call: TRBV10-3
clone_size: few
d_call: .
j_call: TRBJ1-4
cdr3_aa: CAISDRDPRGLFF
cdr3_nt: TGTGCCATCAGTGATCGGGACCCTCGCGGACTGTTTTTT

v_call: TRBV7-3
clone_size: many
d_call: .
j_call: TRBJ2-7
cdr3_aa: CASSPDRTREQYF
cdr3_nt: TGTGCCAGCAGCCCCGACAGGACTCGTGAGCAGTACTTC

v_call: TRBV7-9
clone_size: many
d_call: .
j_call: TRBJ2-1
cdr3_aa: CASSLGGEAGPQFF
cdr3_nt: TGTGCCAGCAGCTTAGGGGGGGAAGCCGGCCCCCAGTTCTTC

v_call: TRBV4-3
clone_size: few
d_call: TRBD2
j_call: TRBJ2-2
cdr3_aa: CASSQPLVSGSPNTGELFF
cdr3_nt: TGCGCCAGCAGCCAACCCCTTGTTAGCGGGTCCCCGAACACCGGGGAGCTGTTTTTT

v_call: TRBV20-1
clone_size: few
d_call: TRBD2
j_call: TRBJ2-1
cdr3_aa: CSATDPGTSGYNEQFF
cdr3_nt: TGCAGTGCTACTGATCCCGGGACTAGCGGTTACAATGAGCAGTTCTTC

v_call: TRBV6-2/TRBV6-3
clone_size: many
d_call: TRBD2
j_call: TRBJ2-7
cdr3_aa: CASKRGGSSYEQYF
cdr3_nt: TGTGCCAGCAAGAGGGGAGGGAGCTCCTACGAGCAGTACTTC

v_call: TRBV29-1
clone_size: .
d_call: .
j_call: TRBJ2-2
cdr3_aa: CCVYEPGLRSTGELFF
cdr3_nt: TGCTGCGTCTACGAACCGGGACTTAGGAGTACCGGGGAGCTGTTTTTT

v_call: TRBV27
clone_size: few
d_call: .
j_call: TRBJ2-7
cdr3_aa: CASSLNQARPYEQYF
cdr3_nt: TGTGCCAGCAGTTTAAATCAGGCCCGACCCTACGAGCAGTACTTC

v_call: TRBV2
clone_size: .
d_call: .
j_call: TRBJ1-4
cdr3_aa: CASSVWAGKLFF
cdr3_nt: TGTGCCAGCAGTGTCTGGGCAGGAAAACTGTTTTTT

v_call: TRBV5-1
clone_size: .
d_call: TRBD2
j_call: TRBJ2-2
cdr3_aa: CASSLAILAGGAGELFF
cdr3_nt: TGCGCCAGCAGCTTGGCCATACTAGCGGGAGGAGCCGGGGAGCTGTTTTTT

v_call: TRBV11-2
clone_size: few
d_call: .
j_call: TRBJ2-2
cdr3_aa: CASSLEAGLNTGELFF
cdr3_nt: TGTGCCAGCAGCCTAGAGGCCGGTTTGAACACCGGGGAGCTGTTTTTT

v_call: TRBV7-6
clone_size: few
d_call: TRBD2
j_call: TRBJ2-3
cdr3_aa: CASSSQVAGGSSTQYF
cdr3_nt: TGTGCCAGCAGCTCCCAAGTAGCGGGAGGATCTTCGACGCAGTATTTT

v_call: TRBV25-1
clone_size: few
d_call: .
j_call: TRBJ1-2
cdr3_aa: CASSEGGTPRGYTF
cdr3_nt: TGTGCCAGCAGTGAGGGCGGGACACCGCGAGGCTACACCTTC

v_call: TRBV29-1
clone_size: many
d_call: .
j_call: TRBJ2-7
cdr3_aa: CSVTGAPYEQYF
cdr3_nt: TGCAGCGTAACCGGGGCTCCCTACGAGCAGTACTTC

v_call: TRBV11-2
clone_size: .
d_call: .
j_call: TRBJ2-5
cdr3_aa: CASSLGRGPPLF
cdr3_nt: TGTGCCAGCAGCTTAGGCCGGGGGCCCCCCCTGTTC

v_call: TRBV15
clone_size: .
d_call: TRBD2
j_call: TRBJ2-1
cdr3_aa: CATSRAASGRAGYNEQFF
cdr3_nt: TGTGCCACCAGCAGAGCGGCTAGCGGGAGGGCCGGGTACAATGAGCAGTTCTTC

v_call: TRBV20-1
clone_size: many
d_call: TRBD1
j_call: TRBJ1-5
cdr3_aa: CSAEAGQGINQPQHF
cdr3_nt: TGCAGTGCTGAAGCGGGACAGGGGATCAATCAGCCCCAGCATTTT

v_call: TRBV7-3
clone_size: .
d_call: .
j_call: TRBJ1-1
cdr3_aa: CASSLISGATEAFF
cdr3_nt: TGTGCCAGCAGCTTAATATCAGGGGCCACTGAAGCTTTCTTT

v_call: TRBV5-1
clone_size: .
d_call: .
j_call: TRBJ2-3
cdr3_aa: CASTPRLLGGGTDTQYF
cdr3_nt: TGCGCCAGCACCCCACGCTTGTTGGGTGGCGGCACAGATACGCAGTATTTT

v_call: TRBV6-2/TRBV6-3
clone_size: many
d_call: .
j_call: TRBJ2-1
cdr3_aa: CASSYAGQGLNEQFF
cdr3_nt: TGTGCCAGCAGTTACGCCGGACAGGGACTAAATGAGCAGTTCTTC

v_call: TRBV7-9
clone_size: many
d_call: TRBD2
j_call: TRBJ2-1
cdr3_aa: CASRPGLATRNEQFF
cdr3_nt: TGTGCCAGCAGACCCGGACTAGCGACAAGGAATGAGCAGTTCTTC

v_call: TRBV12-3/TRBV12-4
clone_size: few
d_call: .
j_call: TRBJ2-7
cdr3_aa: CASSLIGRGLASVSYEQYF
cdr3_nt: TGTGCCAGCAGTTTAATCGGTAGGGGTCTGGCTAGCGTCTCCTACGAGCAGTACTTC

v_call: TRBV6-1
clone_size: .
d_call: .
j_call: TRBJ1-1
cdr3_aa: CASNVPEAFF
cdr3_nt: TGTGCCAGTAACGTTCCTGAAGCTTTCTTT

v_call: TRBV29-1
clone_size: few
d_call: .
j_call: TRBJ1-5
cdr3_aa: CSVSTDPGQPQHF
cdr3_nt: TGCAGCGTCTCGACCGACCCGGGACAGCCCCAGCATTTT

v_call: TRBV12-3/TRBV12-4
clone_size: many
d_call: TRBD2
j_call: TRBJ2-3
cdr3_aa: CASSTLAGDFNTQYF
cdr3_nt: TGTGCCAGCAGTACACTAGCGGGAGACTTCAATACGCAGTATTTT

v_call: TRBV9
clone_size: .
d_call: TRBD2
j_call: TRBJ2-1
cdr3_aa: CASSVAQTSGSHEQFF
cdr3_nt: TGTGCCAGCAGCGTAGCTCAGACTAGCGGGAGCCATGAGCAGTTCTTC

v_call: TRBV20-1
clone_size: few
d_call: TRBD2
j_call: TRBJ2-1
cdr3_aa: CSASGGASGRINEQFF
cdr3_nt: TGCAGTGCTAGTGGGGGGGCTAGCGGGAGAATCAATGAGCAGTTCTTC

v_call: TRBV14
clone_size: .
d_call: .
j_call: TRBJ2-4
cdr3_aa: CASSQDGGQSAKNIQYF
cdr3_nt: TGTGCCAGCAGCCAAGACGGGGGGCAATCGGCCAAAAACATTCAGTACTTC

v_call: TRBV20-1
clone_size: .
d_call: TRBD1
j_call: TRBJ1-2
cdr3_aa: CSAVPSGTGDGYTF
cdr3_nt: TGCAGTGCTGTCCCATCCGGGACAGGGGATGGCTACACCTTC

v_call: TRBV27
clone_size: .
d_call: TRBD1
j_call: TRBJ1-6
cdr3_aa: CASSLSKGAPNSPLHF
cdr3_nt: TGTGCCAGCAGTTTATCGAAGGGGGCCCCTAATTCACCCCTCCACTTT

v_call: TRBV6-2/TRBV6-3
clone_size: .
d_call: .
j_call: TRBJ2-3
cdr3_aa: CASYEPGVSTDTQYF
cdr3_nt: TGTGCCAGCTACGAACCGGGAGTAAGCACAGATACGCAGTATTTT

v_call: TRBV6-1
clone_size: .
d_call: .
j_call: TRBJ2-5
cdr3_aa: CASSINVRGTQYF
cdr3_nt: TGTGCCAGCAGTATCAATGTCCGGGGGACCCAGTACTTC

v_call: TRBV12-3/TRBV12-4
clone_size: .
d_call: .
j_call: TRBJ2-2
cdr3_aa: CASTWELLNTGELFF
cdr3_nt: TGTGCCAGCACCTGGGAACTCCTGAACACCGGGGAGCTGTTTTTT

v_call: TRBV6-1
clone_size: .
d_call: .
j_call: TRBJ2-1
cdr3_aa: CASSRTGGANEQFF
cdr3_nt: TGTGCCAGCAGTCGCACTGGCGGGGCTAATGAGCAGTTCTTC

v_call: TRBV29-1
clone_size: .
d_call: TRBD1
j_call: TRBJ1-4
cdr3_aa: CSVARQGLGEKLFF
cdr3_nt: TGCAGCGTGGCTAGACAGGGCCTTGGTGAAAAACTGTTTTTT

v_call: TRBV6-5
clone_size: many
d_call: .
j_call: TRBJ1-1
cdr3_aa: CASSYLSSVEAFF
cdr3_nt: TGTGCCAGCAGTTACCTATCGAGCGTTGAAGCTTTCTTT

v_call: TRBV2
clone_size: many
d_call: TRBD2
j_call: TRBJ2-2
cdr3_aa: CASRVLAGVTGELFF
cdr3_nt: TGTGCCAGCAGGGTCCTAGCGGGAGTGACCGGGGAGCTGTTTTTT

v_call: TRBV6-2/TRBV6-3
clone_size: many
d_call: TRBD2
j_call: TRBJ2-1
cdr3_aa: CASSYLIAGGLGNEQFF
cdr3_nt: TGTGCCAGCAGTTACCTAATAGCGGGAGGCCTAGGAAATGAGCAGTTCTTC

v_call: TRBV12-3/TRBV12-4
clone_size: many
d_call: TRBD1
j_call: TRBJ2-1
cdr3_aa: CASSPGGHNEQFF
cdr3_nt: TGTGCCAGCAGCCCAGGGGGCCACAATGAGCAGTTCTTC

v_call: TRBV27
clone_size: few
d_call: .
j_call: TRBJ1-4
cdr3_aa: CASSPRHGGSTNEKLFF
cdr3_nt: TGTGCCAGCAGTCCTCGTCACGGGGGTTCAACTAATGAAAAACTGTTTTTT

v_call: TRBV6-5
clone_size: many
d_call: .
j_call: TRBJ2-1
cdr3_aa: CASSYTGTSYNEQFF
cdr3_nt: TGTGCCAGCAGTTATACGGGGACCTCCTACAATGAGCAGTTCTTC

v_call: TRBV25-1
clone_size: .
d_call: TRBD2
j_call: TRBJ2-7
cdr3_aa: CASSPMLAGVVEQYF
cdr3_nt: TGTGCCAGCAGTCCGATGCTAGCGGGAGTCGTCGAGCAGTACTTC

v_call: TRBV20-1
clone_size: .
d_call: TRBD1
j_call: TRBJ2-3
cdr3_aa: CSARAGTASTDTQYF
cdr3_nt: TGCAGTGCTAGAGCCGGGACAGCTAGCACAGATACGCAGTATTTT

v_call: TRBV2
clone_size: .
d_call: .
j_call: TRBJ2-7
cdr3_aa: CASMREPLSLEQYF
cdr3_nt: TGTGCCAGCATGAGGGAACCCCTATCTCTCGAGCAGTACTTC